The following is a T cell receptor beta chain sequence with its context. Antigen specificity is unknown. The sample comes from a study of T cells in Graves' hyperthyroidism and ophthalmopathy. Broader study findings: Separation of ophthalmopathy from stable hyperthyroidism was achieved by a 13 V-J model.

V was trimmed by 4 bases and J by 7 bases, leaving 4 bases between them. Germline lookup yields CDR1 SGHVS and CDR2 FNYEAQ. This CDR3 contains 10 residues. Amplified regions were TCR beta CDR3 sequences from RNA transcripts. TCR CDR3 underwent first-round RT-PCR with the HTBI primer set. TCRdb re-called the multiplex PCR reads through MiXCR, storing one row per CDR3 protein. The sample has over 650,000 distinct CDR3 sequences, over 40% seen once. The chain has TRBV7-6 and TRBJ2-5; D is ambiguous. The specimen was peripheral blood or thyroid tissue (not recorded which). This receptor was identified in an adult man with Graves' disease, either hyperthyroidism or ophthalmopathy (not recorded which). The CDR3 nucleotides read TGTGCCAGCAGCTCAATGACCCAGTACTTC. Translated: CASSSMTQYF.